This passage covers 5 T cell receptor beta chains from one sample sequenced in a study of blood T cell repertoires in COVID-19. The protocol was immunoSEQ multiplex PCR, while the TCRdb copy is restricted to in-frame clones and leaves out a portion. The data contain hundreds of thousands of clones, around 91% of them singletons. Sequencing used peripheral blood. The receptors stem from a woman aged 18-30 years who had recovered from COVID-19.

V gene TRBV6-4 combines with J gene TRBJ1-2; 7 bases line up with TRBD1. Per germline, CDR1 MRHNA and CDR2 SNTAGT. The junction had 11 bases not matched to a gene; V was cut back by 3 bases and J by 4 bases. This CDR3 spans 16 amino acids. The CDR3 DNA follows: TGTGCCAGCAGTGAAATGGTGGACAGGTGGGCCTATGGCTACACCTTC. It is translated as CASSEMVDRWAYGYTF.

The rearrangement links TRBV18 to TRBJ1-2; 7 bases agree with TRBD1. CDR1 is KGHSH, CDR2 LQKENI, per germline. J gave up 3 bases and V 2 bases, and 0 bases lay outside the gene matches. The length of the CDR3 is 13 residues. The CDR3: CASSPGQDYGYTF. The CDR3 coding sequence is TGTGCCAGCTCACCAGGACAGGACTATGGCTACACCTTC. Drawing the rest from reference TRBV18 and TRBJ1-2, the complete variable domain is NAGVMQNPRHLVRRRGQEARLRCSPMKGHSHVYWYRQLPEEGLKFMVYLQKENIIDESGMPKERFSAEFPKEGPSILRIQQVVRGDSAAYFCASSPGQDYGYTFGSGTRLTVV.

The rearrangement uses TRBV19 and TRBJ1-1, with D possibly being TRBD1 (6 bases). The CDR3 runs to 15 residues. The V and J ends lost 6 bases and 0 bases respectively, with 14 bases between them. Germline lookup yields CDR1 LNHDA and CDR2 SQIVND (reference sequence). In DNA, the CDR3 is TGTGCCAGTAGCATTGGGGACACGATGAACACTGAAGCTTTCTTT. This codes for CASSIGDTMNTEAFF.

The V call is TRBV6-5, the J call TRBJ2-4; a weak D match, TRBD2 (6 bases). Germline V gene sequence: CDR1 MNHEY, CDR2 SVGAGI. The CDR3 consists of 15 residues. The V end was cut by 7 bases, the J end by 5 bases, with 18 bases between. CDR3 loop: CASTSGGGLQNIQYF. CDR3 nucleotides: TGTGCCAGCACCTCCGGTGGGGGACTGCAAAACATTCAGTACTTC.

This clone came up a few times. This chain joins TRBV7-9 and TRBJ2-3; the D gene is possibly TRBD2 (6 bases). This CDR3 region has 12 residues. The germline gives CDR1 SEHNR, CDR2 FQNEAQ (reference sequence). The ends were cut back, 5 bases at V and 7 bases at J, with 10 bases in the middle. The CDR3 DNA reads TGTGCCAGCAGCCCGGGACTGTATACGCAGTATTTT. Amino acid sequence: CASSPGLYTQYF.